This T cell receptor beta chain was captured in a study of T cells in women clearing cervical HPV infection. Across the whole study: Women with histologically confirmed HPV16-related CIN3 or worse, 2 with invasive cancer, served as cases. General study findings and limits: TRBV6-7 relative abundance averaged about 0.11% in cases and under 0.2% in controls.

Sequenced by immunoSEQ multiplex PCR; TCRdb stores in-frame clones only, minus some. There are approximately 40,000 clones in the sample, with 7.6% held by the top ten. As concerns this clone: No antigen is known for it. The CDR3 end lies 3 residues beyond the end of the read and is filled in from the germline J gene.

Germline values: CDR1 SEHNR, CDR2 FQNEAQ (reference sequence). The V segment lost 5 bases and the J segment 0 bases; nucleotides outside the gene matches: 4. The CDR3 contains 15 residues. Prevalent HPV16 infections were excluded; only incident single HPV16 infections included. V and J are TRBV7-9 and TRBJ1-5; TRBD1 aligns across 7 bases. This sequence was found in a woman between 18 and 70 years old with a cervical HPV16 infection that either progressed to CIN3+ or cleared (not recorded which). The sequencing input was blood buffy coat. The DNA read from the CDR3 is TGTGCCAGCAGCACGGGACAGCCTAGCAATCAGCCC. Translated, it gives CASSTGQPSNQP. The whole CDR3 sequence reads CASSTGQPSNQPQHF.